One sample yielded the 26 T cell receptor beta chains listed below, sequenced in a study of blood T cells in healthy people across ages. Sample-barcoded 5' priming and a J-beta primer mix drove a second PCR of roughly 6 to 12 cycles. TCRdb reanalysed the 5' RACE reads using MiXCR and keeps one entry per CDR3 protein. The data contain around 1.7 million distinct CDR3 sequences, about 30% of them singletons. What was sequenced was blood. These receptor sequences come from a woman aged 30 to 39 in good health.

The chain joins TRBV7-2 to TRBJ1-2; tentative D call: TRBD1 (6 bases). Germline assignment: CDR1 SGHTA and CDR2 FQGNSA. Trimming shortened V by 6 bases and J by 3 bases, and 14 bases separated the two germline ends. The CDR3 consists of 14 residues. The CDR3 DNA reads TGTGCCAGCAGGACAGGATCCTCCTACTATGGCTACACCTTC. Protein: CASRTGSSYYGYTF.

The V gene is TRBV5-6, the J gene TRBJ2-1; no firm D call. The J call may be wrong; the DNA end is better matched by TRBJ2-7. The germline gives CDR1 SGHDT, CDR2 YYEEEE. The CDR3 spans 17 residues. CDR3 loop: CASSLGPPVKPYNEQYF. The CDR3, as DNA: TGTGCCAGCAGCTTGGGGCCCCCAGTGAAACCCTACAATGAGCAGTACTTC.

This chain uses TRBV5-5 with TRBJ1-2; perhaps TRBD1 as D (5 bases). Germline-derived CDR1 and CDR2 are SGHKS and YYEKEE (reference sequence). The CDR3 spans 16 residues. The V end was cut by 0 bases, the J end by 5 bases, with 17 bases between. The CDR3 nucleotides read TGTGCCAGCAGCTTGGACGGGACGCTTCCTTCTTATGGCTACACCTTC. Its protein is CASSLDGTLPSYGYTF.

The genes are TRBV5-5 and TRBJ2-3; no clear D. Germline CDR1 and CDR2: SGHKS and YYEKEE (reference sequence). This CDR3 has 14 residues. V was pared by 3 bases and J by 1 base, with 9 bases between. The CDR3 sequence is CASSWGMGTDTQYF. The CDR3 nucleotides read TGTGCCAGCAGCTGGGGAATGGGCACAGATACGCAGTATTTT.

This clonotype was counted a few times. This chain joins TRBV7-2 and TRBJ1-2; 10 bases fit TRBD1. Germline CDR1 is SGHTA and CDR2 is FQGNSA. The CDR3 is made up of 14 amino acids. Trimming removed 0 bases from V and 8 bases from J; junction bases left unmatched: 3. The CDR3 spells CASSLAGQGTGYTF. CDR3 sequence (DNA): TGTGCCAGCAGCTTAGCGGGACAGGGGACGGGCTACACCTTC.

This sequence joins TRBV6-5 and TRBJ1-1; TRBD1 might be the D (6 bases). This CDR3 spans 13 amino acids. V was shortened by 1 base and J by 5 bases, with 8 bases between the two germline ends. Germline V gene lookup returns CDR1 MNHEY and CDR2 SVGAGI. This CDR3 reads CASSYFGTTEAFF. The CDR3 coding sequence is TGTGCCAGCAGTTACTTTGGGACAACTGAAGCTTTCTTT.

At least ten counts were recorded for this clonotype. The V gene is TRBV9, the J gene TRBJ2-3, with TRBD1 as a possible D gene (6 bases). Per the germline V gene, CDR1 is SGDLS and CDR2 is YYNGEE. The V end was cut by 0 bases, the J end by 2 bases, with 10 bases between. CDR3 length: 15 amino acids. Written as DNA, the CDR3 is TGTGCCAGCAGCGTAGCACAGGGCCTCACAGATACGCAGTATTTT. Protein sequence: CASSVAQGLTDTQYF.

The CDR3 region has the DNA TGTGCCAGCAGCCAAGTGAGGGTGGGCACAGATACGCAGTATTTT. Amino acids: CASSQVRVGTDTQYF. The chain uses TRBV3-1 and TRBJ2-3, with D possibly TRBD2 on 5 matching bases. V was shortened by 1 base and J by 1 base, with 9 bases between the two germline ends. The CDR3 is 15 amino acids. The germline CDR1 and CDR2 sequences are LGHDT and YNNKEL (reference sequence).

This chain joins TRBV6-1 and TRBJ1-5, with 8 bases lining up with TRBD1. V lost 1 base, J lost 7 bases, and 9 bases stayed unmatched. There are 16 residues in the CDR3. The V gene's germline CDR1 is MNHNS and CDR2 SASEGT. CDR3 nucleotide sequence: TGTGCCAGCAGTGAAGGGGCCCGGACAGGGAGACAGCCCCAGCATTTT. Translation: CASSEGARTGRQPQHF.

Many counts were recorded for this clonotype. V is TRBV6-6 and J is TRBJ2-1, with 8 nucleotides matching TRBD2. The germline V gene encodes CDR1 MNHNY and CDR2 SVGAGI (reference sequence). After removal of 6 bases from V and 5 bases from J, the junction contained 6 bases not matched to a gene. CDR3 length: 14 residues. The CDR3 region has the DNA TGTGCCAGCAGGGCCGGGACTAGTCACAATGAGCAGTTCTTC. Translated, it gives CASRAGTSHNEQFF.

On this clonotype itself: Just one base apart from a much larger clone, this may be a read error. The V and J genes are TRBV20-1 and TRBJ2-4, with 13 bases aligning to TRBD2. The DNA end is more similar to TRBJ2-7, so the J call may be wrong. The germline gives CDR1 DFQATT, CDR2 SNEGSKA (reference sequence). This CDR3 region has 17 residues. DNA for the CDR3: TGCAGTGCCCTTGGGGGGACTAGCGGGGTGCGCTCCTACGAGCAGTACTTC. Its protein is CSALGGTSGVRSYEQYF.

This clonotype came up many times. The genes are TRBV27 and TRBJ2-7; weak D call: TRBD1 (6 bases). Germline lookup yields CDR1 MNHEY and CDR2 SMNVEV (reference sequence). The CDR3 has 11 residues. V dropped 8 bases and J dropped 6 bases, with 11 bases sitting between them. The CDR3 DNA reads TGTGCCAGCGGGGAAGGGGGCGAGCAGTACTTC. Translation gives CASGEGGEQYF.

This rearrangement joins TRBV5-1 to TRBJ2-1; 8 positions match TRBD2. The CDR3 contains 13 residues. The ends lost 4 bases at V and 10 bases at J; junction bases unmatched: 7. In germline, CDR1 is SGHRS, CDR2 YFSETQ. CDR3 amino acids: CASSLGGGIEQFF. The CDR3 DNA sequence: TGCGCCAGCAGCCTAGGCGGGGGGATAGAGCAGTTCTTC.

This clonotype was observed a handful of times. The chain carries TRBV27 and TRBJ2-5; tentative D call: TRBD2 (6 bases). The CDR3 extends over 14 amino acids. Per germline, CDR1 MNHEY and CDR2 SMNVEV (reference sequence). V gave up 2 bases and J gave up 5 bases, with 12 bases separating them. As DNA, the CDR3 is TGTGCCAGCAGTTTACTAGGGAGCGGGGAGACCCAGTACTTC. This gives the protein CASSLLGSGETQYF.

The genes are TRBV12-3 or TRBV12-4 and TRBJ2-2; D ambiguous. V was clipped by 5 bases and J by 10 bases, with 14 bases between them. This CDR3 spans 13 amino acids. CDR3 bases: TGTGCCAGCAGTCCCCGGACGGAAAAGGAGCTGTTTTTT. Protein product: CASSPRTEKELFF.

Ten or more counts support this clonotype. The chain carries TRBV6-6 and TRBJ2-7, with D possibly matching TRBD1 (6 bases). The length of the CDR3 is 14 residues. Per the germline V gene, CDR1 is MNHNY and CDR2 is SVGAGI (reference sequence). Trimming pared 7 bases from V and 5 bases from J, leaving 18 bases between. CDR3 coding DNA: TGTGCCAGCACCTACAGGGCTTCCGAGGACGAGCAGTACTTC. Translation: CASTYRASEDEQYF.

There are many counts of this clonotype. This rearrangement joins TRBV20-1 to TRBJ2-7; D remains ambiguous. Germline V gives CDR1 DFQATT, CDR2 SNEGSKA (reference sequence). V was clipped by 7 bases and J by 6 bases, with 13 bases between them. The CDR3 covers 11 residues. CDR3 DNA sequence: TGCAGTGTCCTAATGAATCCCGAGCAGTACTTC. It translates to CSVLMNPEQYF.

The V call is TRBV29-1, the J call TRBJ1-1; the D gene is possibly TRBD1 (6 bases). The CDR3 has 13 amino acids. Germline V gives CDR1 SQVTM, CDR2 ANQGSEA. V lost 4 bases to trimming and J lost 5 bases, with 14 bases between them. CDR3 coding DNA: TGCAGCGTTGCTCCGGGAGGGGGGACTGAAGCTTTCTTT. Translation gives CSVAPGGGTEAFF.

This clonotype has more than one count but fewer than ten. In nucleotides, the CDR3 is TGTGCCAGCCACGACTGGGGTAGTACGAGCTCCTACAATGAGCAGTTCTTC. Protein sequence: CASHDWGSTSSYNEQFF. The rearrangement uses TRBV10-3 and TRBJ2-1; D not resolved. Germline values: CDR1 ENHRY, CDR2 SYGVKD. V lost 10 bases and J lost 0, with 22 bases in between. The CDR3 is made up of 17 amino acids.

The J gene is TRBJ2-1, the V gene TRBV11-3; weak D call: TRBD2 (6 bases). Trimming took 6 bases from V and 1 from J, leaving 16 bases between them. This CDR3 spans 16 amino acids. CDR1 SGHNT and CDR2 YENEEA come from the germline V gene. The chain's CDR3 is CASSDTGTGSYNEQFF. Here the CDR3 DNA reads TGTGCCAGCAGTGATACCGGGACTGGATCCTACAATGAGCAGTTCTTC.

This clonotype was found a few times. The CDR3 bases are TGTGCCAGCAGCTTCGGGGCGACTGGGATTTCCTACGAGCAGTACTTC. Its translation: CASSFGATGISYEQYF. The chain is built from TRBV5-4 and TRBJ2-7; D may match TRBD1 or TRBD2 (5 bases each). The CDR3 extends over 16 amino acids. CDR1 and CDR2 from the germline V gene are SGHNT and YYREEE (reference sequence). V lost 2 bases, J lost 1 base, and 16 bases lay in between. The whole variable domain, remainder taken from reference TRBV5-4 and TRBJ2-7, is ETGVTQSPTHLIKTRGQQVTLRCSSQSGHNTVSWYQQALGQGPQFIFQYYREEENGRGNFPPRFSGLQFPNYSSELNVNALELDDSALYLCASSFGATGISYEQYFGPGTRLTVT.

This clonotype was recorded many times. The chain uses TRBV5-1 and TRBJ2-7; no clear D gene. The V end was cut by 4 bases, the J end by 2 bases, with 19 bases between. Germline V gene sequence: CDR1 SGHRS, CDR2 YFSETQ. CDR3 length equals 16 residues. The CDR3 loop reads CASSAGFSLGAYEQYF. The CDR3, as DNA: TGCGCCAGCAGCGCAGGATTCAGTCTTGGCGCCTACGAGCAGTACTTC.

This clonotype came up many times. V gene TRBV7-2 combines with J gene TRBJ2-1, with 10 bases identical to TRBD2. The CDR3 length is 17 residues. Germline lookup yields CDR1 SGHTA and CDR2 FQGNSA. V was pared by 1 base and J by 6 bases, with 9 bases of the junction left unmatched. CDR3 protein: CASSLVLGLASSNEQFF. CDR3 coding DNA: TGTGCCAGCAGCTTAGTCTTGGGACTAGCGAGTTCCAATGAGCAGTTCTTC.

Only a few counts were recorded for this clonotype. The chain links TRBV20-1 to TRBJ2-1; 10 nucleotides agree with TRBD2. Trimming cost V 0 bases and J 2 bases; bases outside gene matches: 4. This CDR3 contains 16 residues. Germline V gene sequence: CDR1 DFQATT, CDR2 SNEGSKA (reference sequence). The CDR3 region has the DNA TGCAGTGCTAGAGATCGGCTAGCGGGAGCCTACAATGAGCAGTTCTTC. It specifies CSARDRLAGAYNEQFF.

J is TRBJ2-3 and V is TRBV24-1; the match to TRBD2 covers 9 bases. V dropped 11 bases and J dropped 0; count of bases not matched to a gene: 5. Germline CDR1 and CDR2: KGHDR and SFDVKD. The CDR3 length is 14 residues. The CDR3 nucleotides are TGTGCCATTGATGGGACTAGCAGCACAGATACGCAGTATTTT. It yields the protein CAIDGTSSTDTQYF.

This clonotype was recorded a few times. The DNA of the CDR3 is TGTGCCAGTAGTACCAGGGGGCCAGGGGCCAACGTCCTGACTTTC. Translated: CASSTRGPGANVLTF. The J gene is TRBJ2-6, the V gene TRBV19, with 8 bases fitting TRBD1. V shed 4 bases and J 4 bases; nucleotides not matched to a gene: 3. The germline gives CDR1 LNHDA, CDR2 SQIVND (reference sequence). The CDR3 is 15 amino acids.